Below, 9 T cell receptor beta chains from the same sample are listed, as sequenced in a study of T cells in Graves' hyperthyroidism and ophthalmopathy. Amplification of TCR beta CDR3 regions used RNA as the template. Researchers ran a first-round RT-PCR on the TCR CDR3 using the HTBI primer set. Each CDR3 protein is one row after TCRdb ran MiXCR on the multiplex PCR reads. The repertoire holds roughly 350,000 distinct CDR3 sequences, with approximately 15% as singletons. The sample consisted of blood. The source is a woman in her twenties or thirties with Graves' hyperthyroidism.

The rearrangement links TRBV5-1 to TRBJ2-3; the D is unclear. Germline CDR1 is SGHRS and CDR2 is YFSETQ. The CDR3 loop spans 14 amino acids. Deletions cut 0 bases from V and 3 bases from J, with 8 bases between. CDR3 amino acids: CASSLALDTDTQYF. DNA for the CDR3: TGCGCCAGCAGCTTGGCCCTGGATACAGATACGCAGTATTTT.

V is TRBV28 and J is TRBJ2-1; D unresolved. Germline V gene lookup returns CDR1 MDHEN and CDR2 SYDVKM. Trimming took 5 bases from V and 10 from J, leaving 12 bases between them. The CDR3 has 12 amino acids. CDR3: CASSGITEEQFF. The CDR3 region has the DNA TGTGCCAGCAGTGGGATTACTGAGGAGCAGTTCTTC. Full variable domain (missing parts from reference TRBV28 and TRBJ2-1): DVKVTQSSRYLVKRTGEKVFLECVQDMDHENMFWYRQDPGLGLRLIYFSYDVKMKEKGDIPEGYSVSREKKERFSLILESASTNQTSMYLCASSGITEEQFFGPGTRLTVL.

The chain joins TRBV20-1 to TRBJ2-7; D unclear. Germline CDR1 DFQATT, CDR2 SNEGSKA (reference sequence). V lost 2 bases and J 9 bases, leaving 14 bases between the germline ends. The CDR3 is made up of 12 amino acids. CDR3 in DNA: TGCAGTGCTAGAATAACTTCTCGGCGGCAGTACTTC. Translation gives CSARITSRRQYF.

A few counts support this clonotype. The rearrangement joins TRBV10-3 to TRBJ2-5; no reliable D call. CDR1 is ENHRY and CDR2 is SYGVKD in the germline V gene. This CDR3 is built from 13 residues. V was cut by 4 bases and J by 2 bases, with 8 bases left in between. Here the CDR3 DNA reads TGTGCCATCAGTGGCGGTGAACAAGAGACCCAGTACTTC. It specifies CAISGGEQETQYF.

This clonotype was seen a handful of times. As DNA, the CDR3 is TGTGCCAGCAGCCTGGGACTCCCCTCCGGGGCCAACGTCCTGACTTTC. It specifies CASSLGLPSGANVLTF. V gene TRBV6-8 combines with J gene TRBJ2-6; D possibly corresponds to TRBD2 (6 bases). The V end lost 6 bases, the J end lost 4 bases, and 16 bases lay between the germline ends. Germline assignment: CDR1 MNHGY and CDR2 SAAAGT. This CDR3 comprises 16 residues.

The chain recombines TRBV3-1 with TRBJ1-1; 8 nucleotides agree with TRBD1. The germline V gene has CDR1 LGHDT and CDR2 YNNKEL (reference sequence). Trimming at V came to 2 bases and at J to 3 bases, leaving 5 bases not matched to a gene. The CDR3 is made up of 15 amino acids. The CDR3 is CASSQLQGGDTEAFF. CDR3 coding DNA: TGTGCCAGCAGCCAATTACAGGGGGGGGACACTGAAGCTTTCTTT. Combining the CDR3 with reference TRBV3-1 and TRBJ1-1 gives the whole variable domain DTAVSQTPKYLVTQMGNDKSIKCEQNLGHDTMYWYKQDSKKFLKIMFSYNNKELIINETVPNRFSPKSPDKAHLNLHINSLELGDSAVYFCASSQLQGGDTEAFFGQGTRLTVV.

The chain uses TRBV7-3 and TRBJ2-1, with D maybe TRBD2 (6 bases). Between the trimmed V and J ends, which lost 2 bases and 5 bases, there was a span of 16 bases. Germline V gives CDR1 SGHTA, CDR2 FQGTGA. The CDR3 sequence is 16 residues long. DNA of the CDR3: TGTGCCAGCAGCTTATACCCAGGCCGCGGGGACAATGAGCAGTTCTTC. Amino acids: CASSLYPGRGDNEQFF.

This clonotype has at least ten counts. The chain links TRBV13 to TRBJ2-1; TRBD2 agrees at 8 bases. Germline CDR1 reads PRHDT; CDR2 reads FYEKMQ (reference sequence). The CDR3 totals 17 residues. With V trimmed by 2 bases and J by 4 bases, 10 bases remained unmatched. This chain's CDR3 is CASSLRALAGAYNEQFF. In nucleotides, the CDR3 is TGTGCCAGCAGCTTAAGGGCCCTAGCGGGTGCTTACAATGAGCAGTTCTTC.

This clonotype was detected ten times or more. The V call is TRBV14, the J call TRBJ1-1; weak D call: TRBD1 (6 bases). Between the trimmed V and J ends, which lost 6 bases and 6 bases, there was a span of 23 bases. This CDR3 has 16 amino acids. Germline lookup yields CDR1 SGHDN and CDR2 FVKESK. CDR3 residues: CASSRHGGQYLSEAFF. The CDR3 DNA reads as TGTGCCAGCAGTCGTCACGGCGGACAGTATCTGTCTGAAGCTTTCTTT.